Following are 20 T cell receptor beta chains from one sample sequenced in a study of regulatory T cells in long-lasting Graves disease. For TCR beta, libraries came from iRepertoire HTBI primers and Arm-PCR of CDR3 regions. A single record per CDR3 protein comes from TCRdb applying MiXCR to the multiplex PCR reads. This sample has about 530,000 distinct CDR3 sequences, with roughly 16% found just once. Time point given: newly diagnosed GD, antithyroid drugs for less than 3 months. Generation of the TCR library employed RNA extracted from PBMCs. This same sample was also part of a study on T cells in Graves' hyperthyroidism and ophthalmopathy.

Sequences were derived from peripheral blood mononuclear cells (PBMCs), sampled at new diagnosis, from a patient treated with antithyroid drugs. The receptors here all came from a woman aged 40 to 65 with Graves disease.

This clonotype was recorded a few times. V is TRBV5-1 and J is TRBJ1-4; TRBD1 matches at 8 bases. The V gene's germline CDR1 is SGHRS and CDR2 YFSETQ. The CDR3 totals 14 residues. The ends lost 5 bases at V and 4 bases at J; junction bases unmatched: 4. CDR3 protein: CASSQQGVNEKLFF. The CDR3 DNA reads TGCGCCAGCAGTCAACAGGGGGTTAATGAAAAACTGTTTTTT.

The chain has TRBV19 and TRBJ1-4; unclear D gene. The CDR3 totals 15 residues. Trimming shortened V by 1 base and J by 3 bases, and 9 bases separated the two germline ends. The germline V gene has CDR1 LNHDA and CDR2 SQIVND (reference sequence). CDR3 DNA: TGTGCCAGTAGTATAGGTCGCCTAGCTAATGAAAAACTGTTTTTT. This translates into CASSIGRLANEKLFF.

The V gene is TRBV19, the J gene TRBJ1-1; tentatively, D is TRBD1 (5 bases). CDR1 and CDR2 from the germline V gene are LNHDA and SQIVND (reference sequence). Trimming took off 0 bases at V and 1 base at J, with 6 bases between the two ends. The CDR3 totals 14 residues. In nucleotides, the CDR3 is TGTGCCAGTAGTATAGATGGGGGGAACACTGAAGCTTTCTTT. This translates into CASSIDGGNTEAFF.

A word on this clonotype: Compared with germline, one end of the junction differs, possibly owing to a read error. The chain employs TRBV18 and TRBJ2-5; the D gene could be TRBD1 or TRBD2 (6 bases each). Germline V gene sequence: CDR1 KGHSH, CDR2 LQKENI. The CDR3 contains 15 residues. In DNA, the CDR3 is TGTGCCAGCTCCCCCAATCCGGGGGCCGGCGAGACCCAGCACTTC. Amino acids: CASSPNPGAGETQHF.

This chain links TRBV30 with TRBJ2-4; D may be TRBD1 (5 bases). Germline loops: CDR1 GTSNPN, CDR2 SVGIG (reference sequence). Between the trimmed V and J ends, which lost 0 bases and 11 bases, there was a span of 23 bases. The CDR3 loop spans 16 amino acids. Here the CDR3 reads CAWSVRDSLLEGFQYF. CDR3 nucleotide sequence: TGTGCCTGGAGTGTTAGAGACAGTTTACTCGAAGGATTTCAGTACTTC. The full variable domain, completed using reference TRBV30 and TRBJ2-4, is SQTIHQWPATLVQPVGSPLSLECTVEGTSNPNLYWYRQAAGRGLQLLFYSVGIGQISSEVPQNLSASRPQDRQFILSSKKLLLSDSGFYLCAWSVRDSLLEGFQYFGAGTRLSVL.

This clonotype has at least ten counts. V and J are TRBV2 and TRBJ1-5, with D tentatively TRBD1 (6 bases). Trimming cost V 7 bases and J 6 bases, with 16 bases left between them. The germline CDR1 and CDR2 sequences are SNHLY and FYNNEI. CDR3 length equals 14 residues. The CDR3 DNA sequence: TGTGCCAGCAATTATGAACAGGGTCCTCAGCCCCAGCATTTT. Translating gives CASNYEQGPQPQHF.

At least ten counts were recorded for this clonotype. V is TRBV12-3 or TRBV12-4 and J is TRBJ2-2, with D perhaps matching TRBD1 (5 bases). The CDR3 consists of 17 residues. V lost 5 bases and J 1 base, leaving 17 bases between the germline ends. This chain's CDR3 is CASSRYQGKGNTGELFF. The DNA for the CDR3 is TGTGCCAGCAGTCGATACCAGGGAAAAGGGAACACCGGGGAGCTGTTTTTT.

There are many counts of this clonotype. V usage is TRBV6-1 and J usage is TRBJ2-1; possibly TRBD1 or TRBD2 for D (6 bases each). Deletions cut 6 bases from V and 9 bases from J, with 24 bases between. Germline values: CDR1 MNHNS, CDR2 SASEGT. The CDR3 spans 16 residues. The CDR3 sequence is CASSPWGAHETGEQFF. CDR3 DNA sequence: TGTGCCAGCAGCCCCTGGGGGGCCCACGAGACGGGTGAGCAGTTCTTC.

The rearrangement joins TRBV18 to TRBJ2-2, with 7 nucleotides matching TRBD1. CDR1 is KGHSH and CDR2 is LQKENI in the germline V gene. V shed 3 bases and J 4 bases; nucleotides not matched to a gene: 11. CDR3 length: 17 residues. CDR3 sequence: CASSPEAIDRATGELFF. CDR3 coding DNA: TGTGCCAGCTCACCCGAGGCAATTGACAGGGCCACCGGGGAGCTGTTTTTT.

As concerns this clonotype: This may be a read error, as it is one base from a much larger clone. V and J are TRBV3-1 and TRBJ1-1; D unclear. There are 15 residues in the CDR3. The V gene's germline CDR1 is LGHDT and CDR2 YNNKEL (reference sequence). As DNA, the CDR3 is TGTGCCAGCAGCCAAGTTCAGCCCATGAACACTAAAGCTTTCTTT. This gives the protein CASSQVQPMNTKAFF.

This clonotype was picked up many times. The CDR3 DNA is TGTGCCAGCAGCTTTCCGGGAGTCAATCAGCCCCAGCATTTT. It specifies CASSFPGVNQPQHF. The V and J genes are TRBV7-9 and TRBJ1-5; D unclear. There are 14 residues in the CDR3. With 3 bases removed from V and 3 bases from J, the gap between germline ends came to 9 bases. Germline V gives CDR1 SEHNR, CDR2 FQNEAQ (reference sequence).

This clonotype was counted between two and nine times. The rearrangement uses TRBV29-1 and TRBJ2-3, with TRBD2 matching 7 bases. The CDR3 covers 11 residues. The germline CDR1 and CDR2 sequences are SQVTM and ANQGSEA. The J segment lost 9 bases and the V segment lost 7 bases, leaving 7 bases of the junction unmatched. The CDR3, as DNA: TGCAGCGGGGCGGGAGCGGGGACGCAGTATTTT. Translation: CSGAGAGTQYF.

The chain couples TRBV7-9 to TRBJ2-1; 7 bases line up with TRBD1. Germline CDR1 and CDR2: SEHNR and FQNEAQ (reference sequence). After removal of 6 bases from V and 9 bases from J, the junction contained 8 bases not matched to a gene. The CDR3 loop spans 13 amino acids. This chain's CDR3 is CASSSTGAPEQFF. CDR3 nucleotide sequence: TGTGCCAGCAGTTCCACAGGGGCCCCTGAGCAGTTCTTC.

Many counts were recorded for this clonotype. V is TRBV5-1 and J is TRBJ2-1, with D perhaps matching TRBD1 or TRBD2 (5 bases each). CDR1 and CDR2 (germline): SGHRS, YFSETQ. This CDR3 spans 15 amino acids. The V end was cut by 0 bases, the J end by 1 base, with 8 bases between. CDR3: CASSLVGESYNEQFF. CDR3 DNA: TGCGCCAGCAGCTTGGTGGGGGAATCCTACAATGAGCAGTTCTTC.

This clonotype was detected a few times. The rearrangement links TRBV7-2 to TRBJ1-2; no firm D call. CDR3 length: 13 amino acids. The V end was cut by 2 bases, the J end by 4 bases, with 8 bases between. Germline values: CDR1 SGHTA, CDR2 FQGNSA. The DNA for the CDR3 is TGTGCCAGCAGCTTACGACAAATCTATGGCTACACCTTC. Its protein is CASSLRQIYGYTF.

V is TRBV11-2 and J is TRBJ1-6, with 9 bases identical to TRBD1. CDR1 and CDR2 from the germline V gene are SGHAT and FQNNGV. This CDR3 comprises 14 residues. V gave up 4 bases and J gave up 8 bases; unmatched junction bases: 3. The DNA for the CDR3 is TGTGCCAGCAGCTCTGGACAGGGGTATTCACCCCTCCACTTT. Translated, it gives CASSSGQGYSPLHF.

This clonotype turned up a few times. The V and J genes are TRBV4-1 and TRBJ1-1; D remains unclear. Trimming pared 0 bases from V and 1 base from J, leaving 9 bases between. Germline V gives CDR1 MGHRA, CDR2 YSYEKL. The CDR3 consists of 15 residues. The CDR3 reads CASSQESPENTEAFF. The CDR3 DNA reads as TGCGCCAGCAGCCAAGAATCGCCGGAGAACACTGAAGCTTTCTTT.

This clonotype was seen many times. This sequence joins TRBV9 and TRBJ2-3, with 7 bases that match TRBD1. V lost 4 bases, J lost 0 bases, and 2 bases stayed unmatched. The germline CDR1 and CDR2 sequences are SGDLS and YYNGEE. The CDR3 contains 14 residues. CDR3 sequence (DNA): TGTGCCAGCAGCCAGGGGGTCAGCACAGATACGCAGTATTTT. This codes for CASSQGVSTDTQYF.

This clonotype appeared many times. This chain uses TRBV27 with TRBJ1-2, with a weak D call TRBD1 (5 bases). CDR1 MNHEY and CDR2 SMNVEV come from the germline V gene (reference sequence). This CDR3 is built from 13 residues. Trimming removed 11 bases at V and 2 bases at J, with 15 bases between. CDR3 nucleotide sequence: TGTGCCGGATCGGGGCCGTCGAACTATGGCTACACCTTC. It is translated as CAGSGPSNYGYTF.

The sample holds a few counts of this clonotype. The V and J genes are TRBV29-1 and TRBJ2-7; tentatively, D is TRBD1 (5 bases). CDR1 and CDR2 from the germline V gene are SQVTM and ANQGSEA. This CDR3 is built from 15 residues. V was cut by 4 bases and J by 0 bases, with 16 bases left in between. CDR3 nucleotide sequence: TGCAGCGTTGGAGTAGGGGTTTGGAGCTCCTACGAGCAGTACTTC. It encodes CSVGVGVWSSYEQYF.